Listed below are T cell receptor beta chains from one sample, sequenced in a study of Ad26.COV2.S vaccination and SARS-CoV-2 variants. Only in-frame clones appear in the TCRdb table, and some are missing; sequencing was by immunoSEQ multiplex PCR. This sample yields 500,000 or so clones, of which around nine tenths are seen a single time; 9.5% to 15% belongs to the top ten. The sample consisted of peripheral blood, taken in a trial of Ad26.COV2.S vaccine versus placebo. The receptors come from a person aged 18-60 years who received the Ad26.COV2.S COVID-19 vaccine or a placebo. The CDR3 runs from the conserved cysteine through the conserved F or W. The D gene is left open where the match is weak. Size is omitted from some rows. Given values are once, few, many or a class for expanded clones.

j_call | clone_size | v_call | d_call | cdr3_aa | cdr3_nt
TRBJ2-7 | . | TRBV28 | . | CASRKQGSYEQYF | TGTGCCAGCAGGAAGCAGGGCTCCTACGAGCAGTACTTC
TRBJ2-1 | . | TRBV7-2 | . | CASSLASMSPNEQFF | TGTGCCAGCAGCTTGGCTAGTATGAGTCCCAATGAGCAGTTCTTC
TRBJ1-2 | . | TRBV7-9 | TRBD1 | CASRTDRASNYGYTF | TGTGCCAGCAGGACAGACAGGGCCTCTAACTATGGCTACACCTTC
TRBJ2-7 | . | TRBV10-3 | TRBD1 | CAITPGQLYEQYF | TGTGCCATCACGCCGGGACAGCTTTACGAGCAGTACTTC
TRBJ2-1 | . | TRBV13 | TRBD2 | CASSLIASGTYNEQFF | TGTGCCAGCAGCTTAATTGCTAGCGGGACTTACAATGAGCAGTTCTTC
TRBJ2-1 | . | TRBV19 | . | CATLDRSSYNEQFF | TGTGCCACATTAGACAGAAGCTCCTACAATGAGCAGTTCTTC
TRBJ2-2 | . | TRBV7-2 | . | CASSRRGGTGELFF | TGTGCCAGCAGTCGCAGAGGGGGCACCGGGGAGCTGTTTTTT
TRBJ2-3 | . | TRBV7-2 | . | CASSLVGLTYTQYF | TGTGCCAGCAGCTTAGTCGGGCTTACATATACGCAGTATTTT
TRBJ1-6 | . | TRBV6-4 | . | CASPKTPVCYLRDDSPLHF | TGTGCCAGCCCAAAGACACCGGTTTGTTATCTCCGGGACGATTCACCCCTCCACTTT
TRBJ2-1 | many | TRBV30 | TRBD1 | CAWVGAGTGVYEQFF | TGTGCCTGGGTTGGGGCCGGGACAGGTGTCTATGAGCAGTTCTTC
TRBJ1-2 | . | TRBV27 | . | CASSPNTAGDGYTF | TGTGCCAGCAGTCCGAACACGGCCGGGGATGGCTACACCTTC
TRBJ2-7 | . | TRBV5-5 | . | CASSPPRGGYEQYF | TGTGCCAGCAGCCCCCCCCGTGGGGGCTACGAGCAGTACTTC
TRBJ2-4 | . | TRBV27 | TRBD1 | CASSYGALTGLLNIQYF | TGTGCCAGCAGTTACGGAGCTTTGACAGGGCTGTTAAACATTCAGTACTTC
TRBJ1-1 | . | TRBV5-1 | TRBD1 | CASSPTPLGDRGQMENTEAFF | TGCGCCAGCAGCCCCACTCCTTTGGGGGACAGGGGGCAGATGGAAAACACTGAAGCTTTCTTT
TRBJ2-5 | . | TRBV7-3 | TRBD2 | CASSLTGAGGQETQYF | TGTGCCAGCAGCTTAACGGGAGCGGGAGGGCAAGAGACCCAGTACTTC
TRBJ2-3 | . | TRBV19 | TRBD2 | CASRGLAGNTDTQYF | TGTGCCAGTAGGGGACTAGCGGGGAACACAGATACGCAGTATTTT
TRBJ2-7 | . | TRBV3-1/TRBV3-2 | TRBD1 | CASSQEYGQGAYEQYF | TGTGCCAGCAGCCAAGAGTATGGACAGGGGGCCTACGAGCAGTACTTC
TRBJ1-3 | . | TRBV19 | TRBD1 | CASSIRDRMSSGNTIYF | TGTGCCAGTAGTATTCGGGACAGAATGAGCTCTGGAAACACCATATATTTT
TRBJ2-3 | . | TRBV5-6 | TRBD2 | CATQKRERDTQYF | TGTGCCACTCAGAAGCGGGAGAGAGATACGCAGTATTTT
TRBJ2-1 | . | TRBV19 | . | CASSISVTRYNEQFF | TGTGCCAGTAGTATTTCGGTAACCCGCTACAATGAGCAGTTCTTC
TRBJ1-1 | . | TRBV11-2 | . | CASSLGPTTTGAFF | TGTGCCAGCAGCTTAGGTCCCACCACGACAGGAGCTTTCTTT
TRBJ2-6 | once | TRBV3-1/TRBV3-2 | . | CASSYPEGGRSGANVLTF | TGTGCCAGCAGCTACCCTGAGGGGGGGCGCTCTGGGGCCAACGTCCTGACTTTC
TRBJ2-7 | . | TRBV9 | . | CASSVGLDYEQYF | TGTGCCAGCAGCGTAGGATTGGACTACGAGCAGTACTTC
TRBJ1-3 | . | TRBV10-3 | . | CAISPGGPETGNTIYF | TGTGCCATCAGTCCGGGGGGCCCGGAGACTGGAAACACCATATATTTT
TRBJ1-1 | . | TRBV12-3/TRBV12-4 | . | CASSRENTEAFF | TGTGCCAGCAGCCGGGAGAACACTGAAGCTTTCTTT
TRBJ2-5 | . | TRBV18 | . | CASSPKGETQYF | TGTGCCAGCTCACCAAAAGGGGAGACCCAGTACTTC
TRBJ2-2 | . | TRBV6-6 | . | CASSYSENTGELFF | TGTGCCAGCAGTTACTCCGAGAACACCGGGGAGCTGTTTTTT
TRBJ2-1 | . | TRBV27 | . | CASRPGAGNEQFF | TGTGCCAGCAGGCCAGGGGCGGGTAACGAGCAGTTCTTC
TRBJ2-2 | . | TRBV15 | TRBD2 | CATSLRLAGGWNTGELFF | TGTGCCACCAGCCTCCGACTAGCGGGAGGGTGGAACACCGGGGAGCTGTTTTTT
TRBJ1-6 | once | TRBV30 | . | CAWSDDRNSPLHF | TGTGCCTGGAGTGACGATCGAAATTCACCCCTCCACTTT
TRBJ2-3 | . | TRBV7-9 | . | CASSPGGVADTQYF | TGTGCCAGCAGCCCCGGCGGGGTGGCAGATACGCAGTATTTT
TRBJ2-7 | . | TRBV7-9 | TRBD1 | CASSLGHGTGFYYEQYF | TGTGCCAGCAGCTTAGGTCACGGGACAGGGTTTTACTACGAGCAGTACTTC
TRBJ2-7 | few | TRBV4-2 | . | CASSQPGTGYEQYF | TGTGCCAGCAGCCAGCCCGGGACTGGCTACGAGCAGTACTTC
TRBJ2-1 | . | TRBV11-2 | TRBD2 | CASSLAGGSGNEQFF | TGTGCCAGCAGCTTAGCGGGCGGGAGCGGGAATGAGCAGTTCTTC
TRBJ1-1 | . | TRBV28 | . | CASTHSGGYTEAFF | TGTGCCAGCACCCATAGCGGTGGGTACACTGAAGCTTTCTTT
TRBJ1-1 | . | TRBV29-1 | TRBD1 | CSAGTGNTEAFF | TGCAGCGCCGGGACAGGGAACACTGAAGCTTTCTTT
TRBJ2-7 | . | TRBV30 | . | CAWSVLGYEQYF | TGTGCCTGGAGTGTACTAGGCTACGAGCAGTACTTC
TRBJ1-2 | few | TRBV6-5 | TRBD1 | CASSSNTGAKSYGYTF | TGTGCCAGCAGTTCGAATACAGGGGCCAAATCCTATGGCTACACCTTC
TRBJ2-5 | . | TRBV6-5 | . | CASSSSVQYQETQYF | TGTGCCAGCAGTTCATCAGTCCAGTACCAAGAGACCCAGTACTTC
TRBJ1-2 | . | TRBV3-1/TRBV3-2 | TRBD1 | CASSRDRGDGYTF | TGTGCCAGCAGCCGGGACAGGGGGGACGGCTACACCTTC
TRBJ2-3 | . | TRBV6-1 | . | CASSEAHLADSTDTQYF | TGTGCCAGCAGTGAAGCTCATTTAGCGGATAGCACAGATACGCAGTATTTT
TRBJ2-5 | . | TRBV6-2/TRBV6-3 | . | CASTPAAVGETQYF | TGTGCCAGCACCCCTGCGGCGGTGGGGGAGACCCAGTACTTC
TRBJ1-1 | . | TRBV30 | . | CAWSVAGYTTEAFF | TGTGCCTGGAGTGTGGCAGGGTACACGACTGAAGCTTTCTTT
TRBJ2-3 | . | TRBV19 | . | CASSFRTRLGADTQYF | TGTGCCAGTAGTTTCCGGACCCGTCTGGGGGCAGATACGCAGTATTTT
TRBJ2-1 | . | TRBV5-1 | . | CASSSPGTPGRNEQFF | TGCGCCAGCAGCTCACCCGGGACCCCAGGTCGTAATGAGCAGTTCTTC
TRBJ1-3 | . | TRBV28 | . | CATLRGGRNTIYF | TGTGCCACCCTAAGGGGGGGTAGGAACACCATATATTTT
TRBJ2-1 | . | TRBV14 | TRBD2 | CASSQVESGGNEQFF | TGTGCCAGCAGCCAAGTGGAATCGGGGGGCAATGAGCAGTTCTTC
TRBJ1-5 | . | TRBV28 | TRBD1 | CATENRGSSNQPQHF | TGTGCCACCGAGAACAGGGGGAGTAGCAATCAGCCCCAGCATTTT
TRBJ2-3 | few | TRBV29-1 | TRBD1 | CSVEGTGELTQYF | TGCAGCGTTGAAGGGACAGGGGAGCTTACGCAGTATTTT
TRBJ2-1 | . | TRBV5-4 | TRBD2 | CASSPMTSGNNEQFF | TGTGCCAGCAGCCCCATGACTAGCGGAAACAATGAGCAGTTCTTC
TRBJ1-6 | few | TRBV7-2 | . | CASSLWAGRHNSPLHF | TGTGCCAGCAGCTTGTGGGCCGGGCGGCATAATTCACCCCTCCACTTT
TRBJ2-5 | . | TRBV27 | . | CASSLSARALNQETQYF | TGTGCCAGCAGTTTATCCGCCCGTGCACTAAACCAAGAGACCCAGTACTTC
TRBJ1-4 | . | TRBV7-8 | TRBD1 | CASSLGQGNNEKLFF | TGTGCCAGCAGCTTAGGACAGGGCAACAATGAAAAACTGTTTTTT
TRBJ2-5 | . | TRBV5-1 | TRBD2 | CASSSSGNRQETQYF | TGCGCCAGCAGCTCTAGCGGGAACCGACAAGAGACCCAGTACTTC
TRBJ2-3 | . | TRBV3-1/TRBV3-2 | . | CASSPSRAGTDTQYF | TGTGCCAGCAGCCCTTCCCGGGCCGGCACAGATACGCAGTATTTT
TRBJ1-2 | once | TRBV28 | . | CASSSLGLGYGYTF | TGTGCCAGCAGTAGTTTGGGGTTGGGCTATGGCTACACCTTC
TRBJ2-7 | . | TRBV2 | TRBD2 | CASSDGLAGTYEQYF | TGTGCCAGCAGCGACGGACTAGCGGGAACCTACGAGCAGTACTTC